The sample holds a few counts of the clone carrying this T cell receptor (beta chain). This entry comes from a study of blood T cells in healthy people across ages. CDR1 and CDR2 from the germline V gene are DFQATT and SNEGSKA (reference sequence). V was clipped by 4 bases and J by 9 bases; unmatched bases: 6. This CDR3 spans 12 amino acids. A sample-barcoded 5' primer and a J-beta primer mix were used in a second PCR of roughly 7 to 12 cycles. TCRdb reprocessed the 5' RACE reads with MiXCR, giving one entry per CDR3 protein. The data show more than 500,000 distinct CDR3 sequences, 25% to 30% seen once.

Sequences were obtained from blood. V usage is TRBV20-1 and J usage is TRBJ2-4, with 7 positions matching TRBD1. This receptor was obtained from a woman in her seventies in good health. The CDR3 DNA reads as TGCAGTGCTATTACAGGGGTCAGCATTCAGTACTTC. It specifies CSAITGVSIQYF.